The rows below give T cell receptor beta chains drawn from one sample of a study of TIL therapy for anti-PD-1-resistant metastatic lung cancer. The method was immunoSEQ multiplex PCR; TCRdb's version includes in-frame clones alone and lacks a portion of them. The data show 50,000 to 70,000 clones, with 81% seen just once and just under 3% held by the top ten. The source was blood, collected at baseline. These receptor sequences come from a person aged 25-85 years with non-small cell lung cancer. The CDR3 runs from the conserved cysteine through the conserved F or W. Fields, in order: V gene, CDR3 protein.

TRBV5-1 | CASSQGTGEETQYF
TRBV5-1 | CASTESTDTQYF
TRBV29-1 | CSVEGEGENTEAFF
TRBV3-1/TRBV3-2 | CASSQAGAGGHEQYF
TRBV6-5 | CASSYRTGGVEQYF
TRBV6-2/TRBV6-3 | CASSHRQGRTDTQYF
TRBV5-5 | CASSFGQGVNSPLHF
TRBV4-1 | CASSLIDNQPQHF
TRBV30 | CAWSSFRGSNQPQHF
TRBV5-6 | CASSHRNRQGINYGYTF
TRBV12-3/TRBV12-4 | CASSRLEAFF
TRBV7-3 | CASSLEANQPQHF
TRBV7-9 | CASSLVDPVGGYTF
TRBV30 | CAWRGDIGESDTEAFF
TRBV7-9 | CASSLRTSGTGELFF
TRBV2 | CASSERGRGDTEAFF